This TCR beta chain was observed in a study of CD8+ T cells in alopecia areata. About the research overall: Treated patients were given 5 to 10 mg oral tofacitinib twice daily.

Study-level points and caveats: Baseline CD8+ expansion's link to response remains uncertain, as there was one nonresponder. Especially in alopecia totalis/universalis, lesional scalp showed greater clonality than normal scalp did. TCR sharing was clearer in mice than between patients, perhaps partly owing to patient HLA diversity.

Germline values: CDR1 LNHDA, CDR2 SQIVND (reference sequence). The CDR3 length is 10 residues. V was cut by 5 bases and J by 11 bases, with 9 bases left in between. In each case, RNA was isolated and then reverse transcribed into cDNA as the sequencing template. Repertoires were generated with immunoSEQ multiplex PCR, while TCRdb's copy carries only in-frame clones and drops some. This repertoire shows 150,000 to 200,000 clones, 58% found once; its top ten account for roughly 12%. Treatment here: oral pan-JAK inhibitor, 5-10 mg twice daily. This clone has only one observation. The antigen is unknown. The clonotype originates from a human donor with alopecia areata. J is TRBJ1-1 and V is TRBV19; tentatively, D is TRBD1 (5 bases). The specimen was CD8+ T cells sorted from blood, collected at week 24, from a patient treated with tofacitinib. CDR3 in DNA: TGTGCCAGTAGTGACAGCGACGCTTTCTTT. Its protein product is CASSDSDAFF.